The 30 T cell receptor beta chains given below trace back to one sample, sequenced in a study of shared clonotypes between healthy human individuals (dated by TCRdb to 2020 to 2021). The library was made by the immunoSEQ multiplex PCR assay. TCRdb mirrors the immuneACCESS table, restricted to in-frame sequences. Some clones are absent from its copies; in checked studies, under half trace to an unresolved V gene, and the reason for the others is unknown. A total of fewer than 1 million clones appear in this sample, about 96% of them only once. The ten biggest clones cover about 0.25% of the sample. For the CD8 naive samples, CD45RO-negative cells were positively selected for CCR7, yielding a CD45RA+CCR7+ population from which TemRA cells were excluded. The sequenced sample was naive CD8+ T cells sorted from blood. In light of the paper, this sample's cell subset or site label describes: CD45RA+CCR7+. The receptors derive from a man aged 25-45 years in good health.

This clone was observed once. CDR3 in amino acids: CASSVGGTGGGYTF. The CDR3 DNA follows: TGTGCCAGCAGCGTAGGAGGGACTGGCGGGGGCTACACCTTC. The genes are TRBV9 and TRBJ1-2; weak D call: TRBD1 (5 bases). CDR1 and CDR2 from the germline V gene are SGDLS and YYNGEE. The CDR3 has 14 amino acids. V lost 0 bases and J lost 8, with 14 bases in between.

CDR3: CASSLGFGGGNEKLFF. Here the CDR3 DNA reads TGTGCCAGCAGCTTAGGTTTCGGGGGAGGTAATGAAAAACTGTTTTTT. This rearrangement joins TRBV7-8 to TRBJ1-4, with D possibly being TRBD1 (5 bases). Germline values: CDR1 SGHVS, CDR2 FQNEAQ. This CDR3 region has 16 residues. V lost 1 base and J lost 4, with 13 bases in between.

This chain uses TRBV12-1 with TRBJ2-3; the DNA was not compared with TRBD2, the D call given in the table. TRBV12-1 is a listed pseudogene. The CDR3 runs 15 residues. In DNA, the CDR3 is TGTGCCAGCAACCGTAGCGGGAGGGCCCCAGATACGCAGTATTTT. Its translation: CASNRSGRAPDTQYF.

The rearrangement links TRBV7-9 to TRBJ2-1; D may match TRBD1 or TRBD2 (5 bases each). The CDR3 covers 16 residues. Trimming stripped 4 bases from V and 5 bases from J, with 18 bases between. The V gene's germline CDR1 is SEHNR and CDR2 FQNEAQ (reference sequence). The CDR3 is CASSSGTSDLNNEQFF. The CDR3 bases are TGTGCCAGCAGCTCAGGGACGTCCGACCTCAACAATGAGCAGTTCTTC.

J is TRBJ1-2 and V is TRBV7-9; D is undetermined. Between the trimmed V and J ends, which lost 5 bases and 4 bases, there was a span of 17 bases. Germline V gives CDR1 SEHNR, CDR2 FQNEAQ (reference sequence). The CDR3 loop spans 15 amino acids. As DNA, the CDR3 is TGTGCCAGCAGCCTTCAGTCCAATTCATTCTATGGCTACACCTTC. It is translated as CASSLQSNSFYGYTF.

V and J are TRBV5-4 and TRBJ2-7; 7 nucleotides line up with TRBD1. This CDR3 spans 13 amino acids. The germline CDR1 and CDR2 sequences are SGHNT and YYREEE (reference sequence). Losses at the gene ends were 4 bases for V and 2 bases for J; bases not matched to a gene: 3. CDR3 residues: CASSPGTAYEQYF. CDR3 in DNA: TGTGCCAGCAGCCCTGGGACAGCCTACGAGCAGTACTTC. The complete variable domain, with remaining parts taken from reference TRBV5-4 and TRBJ2-7, reads ETGVTQSPTHLIKTRGQQVTLRCSSQSGHNTVSWYQQALGQGPQFIFQYYREEENGRGNFPPRFSGLQFPNYSSELNVNALELDDSALYLCASSPGTAYEQYFGPGTRLTVT.

In the case of this clone: The sample holds other DNA sequences that translate to the same CDR3. The rearrangement links TRBV9 to TRBJ2-7; D may be TRBD2 (5 bases). Germline V gene lookup returns CDR1 SGDLS and CDR2 YYNGEE. The V and J ends lost 2 bases and 0 bases respectively, with 6 bases between them. CDR3 length: 13 amino acids. The CDR3 region is CASSVGSSYEQYF. The DNA of the CDR3 is TGTGCCAGCAGCGTGGGGAGCTCCTACGAGCAGTACTTC.

V is TRBV25-1 and J is TRBJ1-2; 7 nucleotides line up with TRBD1. The CDR3 totals 14 residues. The V gene end was trimmed by 3 bases and the J gene end by 4 bases; junction bases not matched to a gene: 5. The germline V gene encodes CDR1 MGHDK and CDR2 SYGVNS. The CDR3 is CASSDPGTVYGYTF. The CDR3 nucleotides are TGTGCCAGCAGTGACCCTGGGACAGTCTATGGCTACACCTTC.

This chain links TRBV7-6 with TRBJ2-2, with 8 bases lining up with TRBD2. The J segment lost 5 bases and the V segment lost 8 bases, leaving 13 bases of the junction unmatched. The CDR3 spans 16 residues. Germline V gene sequence: CDR1 SGHVS, CDR2 FNYEAQ. CDR3 bases: TGTGCCAGCGGGGACGGCGAGCGGGAGTTGACCGGGGAGCTGTTTTTT. Translation: CASGDGERELTGELFF.

In its sample, this clone was seen once. V gene TRBV29-1 combines with J gene TRBJ1-2; 7 bases map to TRBD1. Looked up from germline, CDR1 is SQVTM and CDR2 is ANQGSEA. CDR3 size: 14 residues. Losses at the gene ends were 4 bases for V and 8 bases for J; bases not matched to a gene: 13. The CDR3: CSVVEGGQPWGYTF. DNA for the CDR3: TGCAGCGTTGTTGAGGGGGGACAGCCGTGGGGCTACACCTTC.

CDR3 DNA sequence: TGTGCCAGCAGCGGACCCAATGAGCAGTTCTTC. Residues: CASSGPNEQFF. This sequence joins TRBV9 and TRBJ2-1; no definite D call. The CDR3 contains 11 residues. The V gene's germline CDR1 is SGDLS and CDR2 YYNGEE. V was pared by 3 bases and J by 6 bases, with 4 bases between.

This clone came up once. The chain carries TRBV2 and TRBJ1-4; D ambiguous. V lost 8 bases, J lost 5 bases, and 9 bases lay in between. In germline, CDR1 is SNHLY, CDR2 FYNNEI. The CDR3 is 12 amino acids. The CDR3 region has the DNA TGTGCCAGCTCCGGGAGAAATGAAAAACTGTTTTTT. It translates to CASSGRNEKLFF.

The chain recombines TRBV19 with TRBJ2-1; 15 bases are shared with TRBD2. This CDR3 is built from 18 residues. V was pared by 7 bases and J by 8 bases, with 15 bases of the junction left unmatched. Germline values: CDR1 LNHDA, CDR2 SQIVND (reference sequence). The CDR3 nucleotides read TGTGCCAGTACCGAGAGGAGTTTGGGACTAGCGGGAGGTTATGAGCAGTTCTTC. Protein sequence: CASTERSLGLAGGYEQFF.

The genes are TRBV7-9 and TRBJ2-7; a weak D match, TRBD1 (5 bases). Germline V gives CDR1 SEHNR, CDR2 FQNEAQ (reference sequence). Trimming pared 1 base from V and 4 bases from J, leaving 17 bases between. The CDR3 runs 16 residues. CDR3 DNA: TGTGCCAGCAGCTTAGTTGACGAGCAGGGCACTTACGAGCAGTACTTC. It encodes CASSLVDEQGTYEQYF.

The rearrangement joins TRBV4-1 to TRBJ1-4; D gene unclear. This CDR3 spans 13 amino acids. Deletions cut 6 bases from V and 5 bases from J, with 10 bases between. Looked up from germline, CDR1 is MGHRA and CDR2 is YSYEKL. CDR3 in amino acids: CASSSFVNEKLFF. CDR3 coding DNA: TGCGCCAGCAGTTCATTCGTCAATGAAAAACTGTTTTTT.

Only a few counts were recorded for this clone. The chain couples TRBV13 to TRBJ2-7; D unclear. Germline CDR1 and CDR2: PRHDT and FYEKMQ (reference sequence). The V end lost 6 bases, the J end lost 1 base, and 10 bases lay between the germline ends. The CDR3 covers 13 residues. CDR3 nucleotides: TGTGCCAGCAGGGAGACGATGTCCTACGAGCAGTACTTC. Protein sequence: CASRETMSYEQYF. The whole variable domain, remainder taken from reference TRBV13 and TRBJ2-7, is AAGVIQSPRHLIKEKRETATLKCYPIPRHDTVYWYQQGPGQDPQFLISFYEKMQSDKGSIPDRFSAQQFSDYHSELNMSSLELGDSALYFCASRETMSYEQYFGPGTRLTVT.

This clone was seen only once. The chain couples TRBV7-9 to TRBJ2-7; no clear D. Germline assignment: CDR1 SEHNR and CDR2 FQNEAQ (reference sequence). The CDR3 totals 15 residues. Trimming removed 5 bases at V and 4 bases at J, with 18 bases between. CDR3 loop: CASSGGMEKVYEQYF. The CDR3 DNA reads TGTGCCAGCAGCGGCGGCATGGAGAAGGTGTACGAGCAGTACTTC. The full variable domain, rest sourced from reference TRBV7-9 and TRBJ2-7, is DTGVSQNPRHKITKRGQNVTFRCDPISEHNRLYWYRQTLGQGPEFLTYFQNEAQLEKSRLLSDRFSAERPKGSFSTLEIQRTEQGDSAMYLCASSGGMEKVYEQYFGPGTRLTVT.

The chain's CDR3 is CASVDGVYGYTF. CDR3 nucleotides: TGTGCCAGCGTCGACGGAGTCTATGGCTACACCTTC. The chain couples TRBV9 to TRBJ1-2; D gene uncertain. This CDR3 spans 12 amino acids. Germline assignment: CDR1 SGDLS and CDR2 YYNGEE. V was trimmed by 7 bases and J by 4 bases, leaving 11 bases between them.

J is TRBJ1-4 and V is TRBV28; TRBD1 is a possible D gene (5 bases). This CDR3 contains 17 residues. Germline V gives CDR1 MDHEN, CDR2 SYDVKM. V lost 5 bases and J 3 bases, leaving 19 bases between the germline ends. Here the CDR3 reads CASSPNGLGASNEKLFF. The CDR3 DNA sequence: TGTGCCAGCAGTCCAAACGGACTCGGGGCCTCTAATGAAAAACTGTTTTTT. Full variable domain (remainder filled in from reference TRBV28 and TRBJ1-4): DVKVTQSSRYLVKRTGEKVFLECVQDMDHENMFWYRQDPGLGLRLIYFSYDVKMKEKGDIPEGYSVSREKKERFSLILESASTNQTSMYLCASSPNGLGASNEKLFFGSGTQLSVL.

The chain carries TRBV27 and TRBJ1-4; 7 positions agree with TRBD1. CDR1 MNHEY and CDR2 SMNVEV come from the germline V gene (reference sequence). This CDR3 contains 16 residues. The trim removed 5 bases at V and 4 bases at J, leaving 10 bases unmatched. For the CDR3, the DNA is TGTGCCAGCAGTACGACAGGGCGCCGGGTTAATGAAAAACTGTTTTTT. Translating gives CASSTTGRRVNEKLFF.

To note about this clone: Other DNA variants within this sample encode the same CDR3. J is TRBJ2-5 and V is TRBV28; D gene unclear. Trimming stripped 6 bases from V and 5 bases from J, with 4 bases between. Germline V gene lookup returns CDR1 MDHEN and CDR2 SYDVKM. CDR3 length: 10 amino acids. CDR3 residues: CASRRETQYF. Written as DNA, the CDR3 is TGTGCCAGCAGGAGGGAGACCCAGTACTTC.

The chain links TRBV9 to TRBJ2-5; 7 bases map to TRBD2. Germline V gives CDR1 SGDLS, CDR2 YYNGEE. There are 14 residues in the CDR3. J gave up 5 bases and V 7 bases, and 11 bases lay outside the gene matches. CDR3: CASGEGPTTETQYF. The DNA of the CDR3 is TGTGCCAGCGGGGAGGGACCCACCACGGAGACCCAGTACTTC.

This chain joins TRBV11-2 and TRBJ2-7; TRBD2 matches 10 bases. Germline V gene lookup returns CDR1 SGHAT and CDR2 FQNNGV. V lost 5 bases and J lost 1; bases outside the gene matches: 5. The CDR3 is made up of 15 amino acids. CDR3 DNA sequence: TGTGCCAGCAGCACCGGACTAGCGGCATCCTACGAGCAGTACTTC. It yields the protein CASSTGLAASYEQYF.

The table lists this clone with a count of one. The rearrangement joins TRBV6-1 to TRBJ2-1, with D perhaps TRBD1 or TRBD2 (6 bases each). The CDR3 has 16 amino acids. Germline lookup yields CDR1 MNHNS and CDR2 SASEGT. V gave up 4 bases and J gave up 5 bases, with 18 bases separating them. The CDR3 DNA reads TGTGCCAGCAGTGCTCGGCCGGGGGCCTTGAACAATGAGCAGTTCTTC. Protein product: CASSARPGALNNEQFF.

The chain recombines TRBV29-1 with TRBJ2-7, with 11 bases identical to TRBD2. V was clipped by 3 bases and J by 1 base; unmatched bases: 5. The germline V gene has CDR1 SQVTM and CDR2 ANQGSEA. The CDR3 consists of 15 residues. The CDR3 bases are TGCAGCGTTGAGAAACTAGCGGGAGTGTCCTACGAGCAGTACTTC. Amino acids: CSVEKLAGVSYEQYF.

The chain employs TRBV27 and TRBJ2-7, with TRBD2 matching 8 bases. The germline V gene has CDR1 MNHEY and CDR2 SMNVEV (reference sequence). The junction had 10 bases not matched to a gene; V was cut back by 6 bases and J by 6 bases. The CDR3 consists of 14 residues. CDR3 sequence reads: CASRAVAGSREQYF. In nucleotides, the CDR3 is TGTGCCAGCAGGGCCGTAGCGGGAAGTCGCGAGCAGTACTTC.

Details on this clone: The junction departs from germline at one end; a sequencing error may be responsible. The rearrangement links TRBV10-3 to TRBJ2-1, with D possibly TRBD2 on 5 matching bases. The V gene's germline CDR1 is ENHRY and CDR2 SYGVKD. The CDR3 spans 12 residues. The chain's CDR3 is CAINEGAGEQFF. CDR3 in DNA: TGTGCCATCAATGAGGGAGCTGGTGAGCAGTTCTTC.

The chain links TRBV21-1 to TRBJ1-5. TRBV21-1 counts as a pseudogene. The CDR3 has 19 amino acids. Written as DNA, the CDR3 is TGTGCCAGCAGCAAAGTGGTGGGATCCGGGGAGTGGGGCAATCAGCCCCAGCATTTT. Amino acid sequence: CASSKVVGSGEWGNQPQHF.

The chain carries TRBV29-1 and TRBJ2-7, with 11 bases aligning to TRBD2. Per germline, CDR1 SQVTM and CDR2 ANQGSEA. The V gene end was trimmed by 6 bases and the J gene end by 3 bases; junction bases not matched to a gene: 7. The CDR3 has 14 residues. The CDR3 protein is CSVLGTSGYYEQYF. The CDR3 region has the DNA TGCAGCGTCCTAGGGACTAGCGGATACTACGAGCAGTACTTC.

The V call is TRBV10-3, the J call TRBJ1-1; TRBD1 agrees at 12 bases. After removal of 10 bases from V and 7 bases from J, the junction contained 10 bases not matched to a gene. The CDR3 has 14 residues. Germline assignment: CDR1 ENHRY and CDR2 SYGVKD. The CDR3 DNA follows: TGTGCCACTCACGGGGGACAGGGGGCAGGTGAAGCTTTCTTT. Translation gives CATHGGQGAGEAFF.